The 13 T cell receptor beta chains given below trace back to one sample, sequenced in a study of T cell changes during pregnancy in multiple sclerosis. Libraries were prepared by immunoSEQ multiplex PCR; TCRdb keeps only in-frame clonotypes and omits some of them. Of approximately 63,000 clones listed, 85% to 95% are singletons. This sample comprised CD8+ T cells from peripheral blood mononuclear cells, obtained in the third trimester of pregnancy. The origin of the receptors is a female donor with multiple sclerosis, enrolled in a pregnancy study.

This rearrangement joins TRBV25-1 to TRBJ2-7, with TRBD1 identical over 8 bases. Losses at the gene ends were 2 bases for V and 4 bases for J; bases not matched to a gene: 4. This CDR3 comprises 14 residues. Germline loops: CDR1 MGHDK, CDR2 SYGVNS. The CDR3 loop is CASSENNRGYEQYF. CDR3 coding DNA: TGTGCCAGCAGTGAAAACAACAGGGGGTACGAGCAGTACTTC.

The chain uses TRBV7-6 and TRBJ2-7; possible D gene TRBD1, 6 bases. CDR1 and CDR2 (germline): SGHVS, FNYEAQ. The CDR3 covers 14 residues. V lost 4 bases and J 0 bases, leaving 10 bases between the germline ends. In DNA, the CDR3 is TGTGCCAGCAGCTCACGGGACAACTCCTACGAGCAGTACTTC. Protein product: CASSSRDNSYEQYF.

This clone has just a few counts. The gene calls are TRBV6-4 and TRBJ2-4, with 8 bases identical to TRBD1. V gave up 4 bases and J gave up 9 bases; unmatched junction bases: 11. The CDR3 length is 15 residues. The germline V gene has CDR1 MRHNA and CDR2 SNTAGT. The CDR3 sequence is CASSGVGQGAGIQYF. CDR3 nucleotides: TGTGCCAGCAGTGGGGTTGGGCAGGGGGCAGGCATTCAGTACTTC.

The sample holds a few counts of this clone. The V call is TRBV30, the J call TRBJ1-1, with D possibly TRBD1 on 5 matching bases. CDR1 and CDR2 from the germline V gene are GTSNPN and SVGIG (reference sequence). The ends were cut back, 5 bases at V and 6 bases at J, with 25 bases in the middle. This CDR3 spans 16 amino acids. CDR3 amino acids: CAWYDSRLSFFPEAFF. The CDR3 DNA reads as TGTGCCTGGTATGACAGCCGCTTGTCCTTTTTTCCTGAAGCTTTCTTT.

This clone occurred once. This CDR3 reads CASSLRQGRDEQFF. CDR3 in DNA: TGCGCCAGCAGCTTGAGACAGGGAAGGGATGAGCAGTTCTTC. This chain links TRBV5-1 with TRBJ2-1; 7 nucleotides line up with TRBD1. Germline V lookup: CDR1 SGHRS, CDR2 YFSETQ. V lost 1 base, J lost 8 bases, and 6 bases stayed unmatched. The CDR3 has 14 residues.

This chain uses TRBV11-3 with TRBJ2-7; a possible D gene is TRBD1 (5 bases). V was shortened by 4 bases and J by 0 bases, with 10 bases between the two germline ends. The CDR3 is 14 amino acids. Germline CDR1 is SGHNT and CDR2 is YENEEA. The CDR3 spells CASSSDRLSYEQYF. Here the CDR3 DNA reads TGTGCCAGCAGCTCTGACAGACTCTCCTACGAGCAGTACTTC.

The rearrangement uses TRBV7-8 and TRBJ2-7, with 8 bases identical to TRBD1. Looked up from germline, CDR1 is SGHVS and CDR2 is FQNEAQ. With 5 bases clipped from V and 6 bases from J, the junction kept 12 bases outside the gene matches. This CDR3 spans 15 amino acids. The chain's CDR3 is CASSPYWDRPGEQYF. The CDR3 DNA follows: TGTGCCAGCAGCCCCTACTGGGACAGGCCGGGCGAGCAGTACTTC.

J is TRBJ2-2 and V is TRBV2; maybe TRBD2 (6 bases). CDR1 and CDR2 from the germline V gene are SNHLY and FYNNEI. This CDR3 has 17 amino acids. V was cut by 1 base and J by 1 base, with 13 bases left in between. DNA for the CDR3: TGTGCCAGCAGTGAAGAATGGGTTAGCGGGAACACCGGGGAGCTGTTTTTT. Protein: CASSEEWVSGNTGELFF. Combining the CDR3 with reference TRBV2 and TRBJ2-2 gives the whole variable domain EPEVTQTPSHQVTQMGQEVILRCVPISNHLYFYWYRQILGQKVEFLVSFYNNEISEKSEIFDDQFSVERPDGSNFTLKIRSTKLEDSAMYFCASSEEWVSGNTGELFFGEGSRLTVL.

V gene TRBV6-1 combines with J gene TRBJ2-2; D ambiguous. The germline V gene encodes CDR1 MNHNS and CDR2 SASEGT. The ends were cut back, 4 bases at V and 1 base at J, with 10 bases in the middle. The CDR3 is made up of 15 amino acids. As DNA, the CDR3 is TGTGCCAGCAGTGCGGAATCAGGGAACACCGGGGAGCTGTTTTTT. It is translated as CASSAESGNTGELFF.

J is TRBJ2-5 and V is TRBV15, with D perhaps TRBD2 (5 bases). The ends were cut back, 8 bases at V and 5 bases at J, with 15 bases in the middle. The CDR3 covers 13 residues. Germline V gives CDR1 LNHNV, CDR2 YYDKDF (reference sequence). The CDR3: CATGSGMGETQYF. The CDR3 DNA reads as TGTGCCACCGGATCGGGGATGGGGGAGACCCAGTACTTC. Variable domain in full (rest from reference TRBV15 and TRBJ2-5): DAMVIQNPRYQVTQFGKPVTLSCSQTLNHNVMYWYQQKSSQAPKLLFHYYDKDFNNEADTPDNFQSRRPNTSFCFLDIRSPGLGDTAMYLCATGSGMGETQYFGPGTRLLVL.

CDR3 protein: CASAPGFIGELFF. CDR3 in DNA: TGTGCCAGTGCCCCCGGGTTTATCGGGGAGCTGTTTTTT. The chain recombines TRBV19 with TRBJ2-2; D gene ambiguous. Germline CDR1 LNHDA, CDR2 SQIVND (reference sequence). V shed 8 bases and J shed 7 bases, with 14 bases lying between them. The CDR3 runs 13 residues.

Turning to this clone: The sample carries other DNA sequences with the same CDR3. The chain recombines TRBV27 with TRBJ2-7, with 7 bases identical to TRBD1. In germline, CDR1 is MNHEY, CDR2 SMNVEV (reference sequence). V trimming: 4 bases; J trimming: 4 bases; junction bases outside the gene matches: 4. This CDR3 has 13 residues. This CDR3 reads CASSSGTDYEQYF. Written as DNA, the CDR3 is TGTGCCAGCAGTTCCGGGACAGATTACGAGCAGTACTTC.

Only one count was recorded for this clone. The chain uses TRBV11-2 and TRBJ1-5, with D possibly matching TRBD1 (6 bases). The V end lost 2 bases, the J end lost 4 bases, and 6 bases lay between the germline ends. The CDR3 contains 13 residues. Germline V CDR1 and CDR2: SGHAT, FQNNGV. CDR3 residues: CASSLQGNQPQHF. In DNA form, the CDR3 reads TGTGCCAGCAGCTTACAGGGGAATCAGCCCCAGCATTTT.